This TCR beta chain is drawn from a study of CD8+ T cells in alopecia areata (dated by TCRdb to 2016 to 2019). Context from the whole study: High-throughput TCRbeta sequencing was used to examine T cell clonal expansion in alopecia areata in both the C3H/HeJ mouse model and human patients. Scalp tissue and sorted CD4+ and CD8+ peripheral blood T cells from patchy and totalis/universalis alopecia areata patients and from healthy controls were covered by human TCRbeta sequencing. Scalp clonality was compared across normal scalp (n=4), patchy alopecia areata scalp (n=8), and alopecia totalis/universalis scalp (n=8). Amplification of TCRbeta CDR3 regions was done by immunoSEQ multiplex PCR using 35 Vbeta forward primers and 13 Jbeta reverse primers. RNA was obtained with the PAXgene miRNA kit for fixed scalp, the miRNeasy kit for PBMCs, and the RNeasy kit for mouse skin.

Including the terminal cysteine and phenylalanine, the CDR3 comprises 12 residues. Only the CDR3 DNA is retained, 36 bases long and in frame from the first base. The germline V gene (reference sequence) gives CDR1 as SEHNR and CDR2 as FQNEAQ. V gives up 2 bases and J gives up 14 bases, and the segment between their germline ends measures 13 bases. On the study overall, not on this receptor specifically: Higher clonality and more expanded CD8+ clones were observed in lesional scalp than in normal scalp, particularly in alopecia totalis/universalis, a finding suggestive of antigenic drive. TCR sequences shared between patients were less clear than in mice, possibly partly because of HLA diversity in the patient population. Unlike mouse skin, which is dominated by gammadelta T cells, normal human skin has resident alphabeta T cells that are also sequenced, and this complicates analysis of the scalp TCR repertoire.

Concerning this clone itself: Its specific antigen is unknown. No base quality values were provided; no much bigger clone lies one nucleotide off.

The library was built by means of the immunoSEQ multiplex PCR assay. RNA was extracted from all samples and reverse transcribed into cDNA, which served as template for TCR sequencing. SuperScript III was used to make first-strand cDNA, primed with a 2:1 mix of oligo-dT and random hexamers. A synthetic immune receptor repertoire was used to gauge amplification bias, and whatever bias remained was removed computationally. The published analysis was carried out like this. Raw reads were preprocessed to remove errors, and CDR3 was defined according to IMGT conventions as the region from the conserved cysteine to phenylalanine. To get clonality, Shannon entropy was normalized by log2 of the number of productive unique TCRs and the result was subtracted from 1. CD4 or CD8 identity of scalp clones was inferred by cross-referencing scalp TCRbeta sequences with sorted blood CD4 and CD8 repertoires. Entries here come from immuneACCESS through TCRdb and include only in-frame sequences with V and J called. Some clones fail to appear in such tables; in the studies checked, an unresolved V gene covers under half of the shortfall, and the cause of the remainder is unknown. V, J and clone size derive from that table, while D and trimming were established from the DNA sequence. Present in this sample are around 100,000 clones, around 50% of which were seen just once. The leading ten clones occupy 8.5% to 10% of the sample.

PBMCs were isolated by density centrifugation and stained for CD3, CD4 and CD8, after which CD4+ and CD8+ T cells were sorted on a FACSAria. Unaffected controls provided scalp biopsies and blood samples. The material sequenced was CD4+ T cells sorted from blood. The rearranged segments are TRBV7-9 and TRBJ2-1; the D region is possibly TRBD1 or TRBD2, each matching across 6 bases. This clonotype was obtained from a human donor in good health. CDR3 sequence: CASSLIGGHEFF. The sequence in DNA is TGTGCCAGCAGCTTAATTGGGGGGCACGAGTTCTTC.